This TCR beta chain is drawn from a study of chemoradiotherapy in HPV16-positive cancers. General study points: HPV-responsive T-cell expansion during chemoradiotherapy was linked to improved recurrence-free survival in HPV16-positive patients.

Using immunoSEQ multiplex PCR, the repertoire was profiled, and TCRdb retains in-frame clones only, with some absent. The sample has tens of thousands of clones, roughly 89% seen once. By share, this clone ranks as medium-sized (0.01 to 0.1%). Its antigen is not identified. The V gene's germline CDR1 is MRHNA and CDR2 SNTAGT. The CDR3 runs 14 residues. V lost 2 bases to trimming and J lost 0 bases, with 6 bases between them. The TCR was taken from a human donor with HPV-associated anogenital cancer. The specimen was blood, collected from a patient who underwent chemoradiotherapy. This rearrangement joins TRBV6-4 to TRBJ2-3; D gene unclear. In DNA, the CDR3 is TGTGCCAGCAGTGACGGCAGTAGCACAGATACGCAGTATTTT. Its protein product is CASSDGSSTDTQYF.